A single sample is the source of the 7 T cell receptor beta chains below, sequenced in a study of OX40 agonist ivuxolimab in advanced cancers. Produced via immunoSEQ multiplex PCR; TCRdb's table is partial and in-frame only. The sample yields around 90,000 clones, 87% seen once. Here the sequenced sample was CD4+ or CD8+ T cells sorted from blood, taken in a trial of the OX40 agonist ivuxolimab. Source of these receptors: an adult with an advanced solid tumor such as melanoma, head and neck, liver or kidney cancer.

This chain connects TRBV6-1 to TRBJ2-2; maybe TRBD1 (6 bases). Germline lookup yields CDR1 MNHNS and CDR2 SASEGT. Trimming pared 6 bases from V and 2 bases from J, leaving 13 bases between. This CDR3 is 15 amino acids long. The CDR3 sequence: CASRATGYNTGELFF. CDR3 coding DNA: TGTGCCAGCAGGGCCACAGGGTACAACACCGGGGAGCTGTTTTTT.

The chain joins TRBV29-1 to TRBJ1-1; unclear D gene. From germline, CDR1 is SQVTM and CDR2 ANQGSEA. This CDR3 is built from 13 residues. V dropped 8 bases and J dropped 0 bases, with 13 bases sitting between them. The CDR3 here is CSLWGGMNTEAFF. The CDR3 DNA reads as TGCAGCCTATGGGGAGGGATGAACACTGAAGCTTTCTTT.

This clone was counted once. V usage is TRBV5-4 and J usage is TRBJ1-5, with a tentative D call TRBD1 (6 bases). Germline V gene sequence: CDR1 SGHNT, CDR2 YYREEE (reference sequence). The CDR3 length is 15 residues. Deletions cut 1 base from V and 4 bases from J, with 12 bases between. This chain's CDR3 is CASSLRGERNQPQHF. The DNA of the CDR3 is TGTGCCAGCAGCTTGAGGGGGGAGAGAAATCAGCCCCAGCATTTT.

This chain connects TRBV5-1 to TRBJ2-1; the match to TRBD2 covers 8 bases. CDR3 length: 16 residues. J was trimmed by 0 bases and V by 4 bases; bases with no gene match: 6. Germline V gives CDR1 SGHRS, CDR2 YFSETQ. CDR3 region: CASSPTSGSSYNEQFF. CDR3 in DNA: TGCGCCAGCAGCCCCACTAGCGGCAGCTCCTACAATGAGCAGTTCTTC.

This clone came up a few times. The rearrangement uses TRBV5-1 and TRBJ1-1; D not resolved. The length of the CDR3 is 14 residues. Looked up from germline, CDR1 is SGHRS and CDR2 is YFSETQ. V gave up 2 bases and J gave up 0 bases, with 8 bases separating them. The DNA for the CDR3 is TGCGCCAGCAGCTTAGCAGGAATGAACACTGAAGCTTTCTTT. It is translated as CASSLAGMNTEAFF.

The rearrangement uses TRBV21-1 and TRBJ2-3; the D call in the table, TRBD2, was not verified against the DNA. TRBV21-1 is given as a pseudogene. The CDR3 is made up of 15 amino acids. The CDR3 nucleotides read TGTGCCAGCAGCTCCCGGCGGGAGAGCACAGATACGCAGTATTTT. Its translation is CASSSRRESTDTQYF.

CDR3 in amino acids: CATSTPHWGSNQPQHF. CDR3 sequence (DNA): TGTGCCACCAGCACCCCCCACTGGGGGAGCAATCAGCCCCAGCATTTT. J is TRBJ1-5 and V is TRBV15, with D tentatively TRBD1 (5 bases). Germline V gene data show CDR1 as LNHNV and CDR2 as YYDKDF (reference sequence). The V gene lost 4 bases and the J gene lost 1 base, with 14 bases spanning the gap. The CDR3 is 16 amino acids.